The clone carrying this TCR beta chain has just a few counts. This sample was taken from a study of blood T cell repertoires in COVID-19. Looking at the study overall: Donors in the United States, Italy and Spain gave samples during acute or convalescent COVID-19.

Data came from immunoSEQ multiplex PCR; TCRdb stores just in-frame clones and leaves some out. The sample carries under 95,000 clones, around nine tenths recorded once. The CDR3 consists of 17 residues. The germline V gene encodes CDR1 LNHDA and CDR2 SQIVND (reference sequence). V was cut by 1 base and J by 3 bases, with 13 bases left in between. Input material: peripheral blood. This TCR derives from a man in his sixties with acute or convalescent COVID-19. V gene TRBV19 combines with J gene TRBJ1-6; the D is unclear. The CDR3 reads CASSIASPGGYNSPLHF. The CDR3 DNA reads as TGTGCCAGTAGTATAGCCTCCCCCGGTGGCTATAATTCACCCCTCCACTTT.